The rows below give T cell receptor beta chains drawn from one sample of a study of CD8 T cells in ankylosing spondylitis. TCRdb reanalysed the 5' RACE reads using MiXCR and keeps one entry per CDR3 protein. Seen here are 150,000 or so distinct CDR3 sequences, 30% to 35% observed once, and the top ten hold 4.5% to 6%. Sequencing input: synovial fluid, either unsorted or a sorted T cell fraction (not recorded which). The origin of the receptors is a male donor with ankylosing spondylitis. CDR3s include the opening cysteine and the closing phenylalanine or tryptophan. Each record gives: clone size, J gene, V gene, D gene, CDR3 DNA, CDR3 protein. A D gene is named only where the DNA matches it firmly. Expanded clones are given a class, and other clones once, few, many or no size at all.

clone size: -; J gene: TRBJ1-1; V gene: TRBV29-1; D gene: -; CDR3 DNA: TGCAGCGTTGGGGACACTGCCCGGATGAACACTGAAGCTTTCTTT; CDR3 protein: CSVGDTARMNTEAFF
clone size: -; J gene: TRBJ1-1; V gene: TRBV19; D gene: -; CDR3 DNA: TGTGCCAGTAGCGTACCGACAGGAGGGAAGCCTGAAGCTTTCTTT; CDR3 protein: CASSVPTGGKPEAFF
clone size: many; J gene: TRBJ2-1; V gene: TRBV6-5; D gene: -; CDR3 DNA: TGTGCCAGCAGTTACCCCACGGCCGGGGGTGAGCAGTTCTTC; CDR3 protein: CASSYPTAGGEQFF
clone size: few; J gene: TRBJ1-5; V gene: TRBV25-1; D gene: -; CDR3 DNA: TGTGCCAGCAGTCGGGGGGCCAATCAGCCCCAGCATTTT; CDR3 protein: CASSRGANQPQHF
clone size: -; J gene: TRBJ2-3; V gene: TRBV15; D gene: TRBD2; CDR3 DNA: TGTGCCACCAGCAGAGCTACCCGGGGACTAGCGTTTTTCACAGATACGCAGTATTTT; CDR3 protein: CATSRATRGLAFFTDTQYF
clone size: -; J gene: TRBJ2-2; V gene: TRBV20-1; D gene: -; CDR3 DNA: TGCAGTGCTCGGCGGGGAGCGAGCACCGGGGAGCTGTTTTTT; CDR3 protein: CSARRGASTGELFF
clone size: few; J gene: TRBJ2-2; V gene: TRBV4-3; D gene: -; CDR3 DNA: TGCGCCAGCAGGGTGGCGGGTTACGGGGAGCTGTTTTTT; CDR3 protein: CASRVAGYGELFF
clone size: few; J gene: TRBJ2-1; V gene: TRBV7-3; D gene: -; CDR3 DNA: TGTGCCAGCAGCATCGGGACTTACAATGAGCAGTTCTTC; CDR3 protein: CASSIGTYNEQFF
clone size: -; J gene: TRBJ1-1; V gene: TRBV7-3; D gene: -; CDR3 DNA: TGTGCCAGCAGCTTAGACGGGGGGCGAACTGAAGCTTTCTTT; CDR3 protein: CASSLDGGRTEAFF
clone size: few; J gene: TRBJ2-1; V gene: TRBV11-1; D gene: TRBD2; CDR3 DNA: TGTGCCAGCAGCATGCTAGCGGGAGGGAGCAATGAGCAGTTCTTC; CDR3 protein: CASSMLAGGSNEQFF
clone size: medium-sized; J gene: TRBJ1-5; V gene: TRBV12-3/TRBV12-4; D gene: -; CDR3 DNA: TGTGCCAGCAGACAGGGTGGGCCCCAGCATTTT; CDR3 protein: CASRQGGPQHF
clone size: -; J gene: TRBJ2-7; V gene: TRBV19; D gene: -; CDR3 DNA: TGTGCCAGTAGTATTAAGGGACACGGGCCCTACGAGCAGTACTTC; CDR3 protein: CASSIKGHGPYEQYF
clone size: -; J gene: TRBJ2-3; V gene: TRBV20-1; D gene: TRBD1; CDR3 DNA: TGCAGTGCCACAGGGGTTACCACAGATACGCAGTATTTT; CDR3 protein: CSATGVTTDTQYF
clone size: -; J gene: TRBJ2-1; V gene: TRBV9; D gene: -; CDR3 DNA: TGTGCCAGCCAGAAAGGACAAAGCTCCTACAATGAGCAGTTCTTC; CDR3 protein: CASQKGQSSYNEQFF
clone size: -; J gene: TRBJ2-6; V gene: TRBV11-2; D gene: -; CDR3 DNA: TGTGCCAGCAGCTTAGAAGGACAGCGATTCTCTGGGGAAAACGTCCTGACTTTC; CDR3 protein: CASSLEGQRFSGENVLTF
clone size: few; J gene: TRBJ2-3; V gene: TRBV25-1; D gene: TRBD1; CDR3 DNA: TGTGCCAGCAGTTACCAGGGGGCAGATACGCAGTATTTT; CDR3 protein: CASSYQGADTQYF
clone size: -; J gene: TRBJ1-2; V gene: TRBV11-2; D gene: TRBD1; CDR3 DNA: TGTGCCAGCCAGGGGGACGGCTATGGCTACACCTTC; CDR3 protein: CASQGDGYGYTF
clone size: many; J gene: TRBJ2-3; V gene: TRBV29-1; D gene: -; CDR3 DNA: TGCAGCGGGGTCCTGGGGCCAGATACGCAGTATTTT; CDR3 protein: CSGVLGPDTQYF
clone size: many; J gene: TRBJ2-4; V gene: TRBV11-2; D gene: -; CDR3 DNA: TGTGCCAGCAGCTTAACAGGGTCTATGGTGCTAGCCAAAAACATTCAGTACTTC; CDR3 protein: CASSLTGSMVLAKNIQYF
clone size: -; J gene: TRBJ2-1; V gene: TRBV7-2; D gene: TRBD2; CDR3 DNA: TGTGCCAGCAGCTTAGTAGGAGGTGGGAGGGTACACAATGAGCAGTTCTTC; CDR3 protein: CASSLVGGGRVHNEQFF
clone size: few; J gene: TRBJ2-5; V gene: TRBV5-1; D gene: -; CDR3 DNA: TGCGCCAGCAGCTCAACAGGTCAAGAGACCCAGTACTTC; CDR3 protein: CASSSTGQETQYF
clone size: few; J gene: TRBJ2-7; V gene: TRBV6-1; D gene: TRBD1; CDR3 DNA: TGTGCCAGCAGTACGGGACAGGGGGTCGACGAGCAGTACTTC; CDR3 protein: CASSTGQGVDEQYF
clone size: few; J gene: TRBJ1-4; V gene: TRBV2; D gene: -; CDR3 DNA: TGTGCCAGCAGTCGGGTCGAGGAAAAACTGTTTTTT; CDR3 protein: CASSRVEEKLFF
clone size: many; J gene: TRBJ2-2; V gene: TRBV12-3/TRBV12-4; D gene: -; CDR3 DNA: TGTGCCAGCCTCGAGGGGCTAGAGGCCGGGGAGCTGTTTTTT; CDR3 protein: CASLEGLEAGELFF
clone size: -; J gene: TRBJ2-5; V gene: TRBV5-1; D gene: TRBD2; CDR3 DNA: TGCGCCAGCAGCTTGGGGCACGCGGCGGGGGGCCTCCAAGAGACCCAGTACTTC; CDR3 protein: CASSLGHAAGGLQETQYF
clone size: many; J gene: TRBJ2-5; V gene: TRBV15; D gene: -; CDR3 DNA: TGTGCCACCAGCAGAGATGAGAAGGGAACCCAGTACTTC; CDR3 protein: CATSRDEKGTQYF
clone size: -; J gene: TRBJ2-2; V gene: TRBV20-1; D gene: -; CDR3 DNA: TGCAGTGCTGGACGGAGAAAGGGCACCGGGGAGCTGTTTTTT; CDR3 protein: CSAGRRKGTGELFF
clone size: -; J gene: TRBJ2-5; V gene: TRBV10-1; D gene: TRBD1; CDR3 DNA: TGCGCCAGCGGAACCGGGACAGGGCTCAAAGAGACCCAGTACTTC; CDR3 protein: CASGTGTGLKETQYF
clone size: once; J gene: TRBJ2-4; V gene: TRBV30; D gene: -; CDR3 DNA: TGTGCCTGGAGTGTAACAGTGAAAAAAAACATTCAGTACTTC; CDR3 protein: CAWSVTVKKNIQYF
clone size: few; J gene: TRBJ2-5; V gene: TRBV9; D gene: -; CDR3 DNA: TGTGCCAGCAGCGTAGAGGTCACAGCGCCAGAGACCCAGTACTTC; CDR3 protein: CASSVEVTAPETQYF
clone size: once; J gene: TRBJ1-5; V gene: TRBV2; D gene: -; CDR3 DNA: TGTGCCAGCAGTGCTGGGCAGGAGTATAGCAATCAGCCCCAGCATTTT; CDR3 protein: CASSAGQEYSNQPQHF
clone size: few; J gene: TRBJ2-4; V gene: TRBV20-1; D gene: TRBD1; CDR3 DNA: TGCAGTGCCAGCCCAGACAGGGACATTCAGTACTTC; CDR3 protein: CSASPDRDIQYF
clone size: -; J gene: TRBJ1-1; V gene: TRBV27; D gene: -; CDR3 DNA: TGTGCCAGCAATATGGGCCCCGGGCGGGGGTTAGGTGAAGCTTTCTTT; CDR3 protein: CASNMGPGRGLGEAFF
clone size: few; J gene: TRBJ2-2; V gene: TRBV27; D gene: -; CDR3 DNA: TGTGCCAGCAGGTCTGGTGCAGGGTATTGGGGGACCGGGGAGCTGTTTTTT; CDR3 protein: CASRSGAGYWGTGELFF
clone size: -; J gene: TRBJ2-2; V gene: TRBV5-1; D gene: TRBD2; CDR3 DNA: TGCGCCAGCAGCCCACAGACGGGGGGGGCGACCGGGGAGCTGTTTTTT; CDR3 protein: CASSPQTGGATGELFF
clone size: -; J gene: TRBJ2-1; V gene: TRBV5-1; D gene: -; CDR3 DNA: TGCGCCAGCAGCCTGGACGGAGCCTACAATGAGCAGTTCTTC; CDR3 protein: CASSLDGAYNEQFF
clone size: few; J gene: TRBJ2-1; V gene: TRBV12-3/TRBV12-4; D gene: -; CDR3 DNA: TGTGCCAGCTATCCCGGAGGCGCGGGGGAGCAGTTCTTC; CDR3 protein: CASYPGGAGEQFF
clone size: -; J gene: TRBJ2-7; V gene: TRBV5-5; D gene: -; CDR3 DNA: TGTGCCAGCAGCTTGGAGTCTGGGGCTAAGCCCTACGAGCAGTACTTC; CDR3 protein: CASSLESGAKPYEQYF
clone size: -; J gene: TRBJ2-3; V gene: TRBV29-1; D gene: -; CDR3 DNA: TGCAGCGTTGACCGGGAATCTAGCACAGATACGCAGTATTTT; CDR3 protein: CSVDRESSTDTQYF
clone size: few; J gene: TRBJ2-2; V gene: TRBV11-3; D gene: -; CDR3 DNA: TGTGCCAGCAACTTCGCAGGGAGGAGCGCGAACACCGGGGAGCTGTTTTTT; CDR3 protein: CASNFAGRSANTGELFF
clone size: few; J gene: TRBJ1-5; V gene: TRBV28; D gene: -; CDR3 DNA: TGTGCCAGCAGTTTAGGAGCCGGGAGTAGCAATCAGCCCCAGCATTTT; CDR3 protein: CASSLGAGSSNQPQHF
clone size: -; J gene: TRBJ1-3; V gene: TRBV2; D gene: -; CDR3 DNA: TGTGCCAGCCTTGGGGGCTCTGGAAACACCATATATTTT; CDR3 protein: CASLGGSGNTIYF
clone size: -; J gene: TRBJ1-1; V gene: TRBV7-8; D gene: -; CDR3 DNA: TGTGCCAGCAGCTTGGGACTGACGATAACTGAAGCTTTCTTT; CDR3 protein: CASSLGLTITEAFF
clone size: few; J gene: TRBJ1-1; V gene: TRBV5-1; D gene: TRBD1; CDR3 DNA: TGCGCCAGCAGCTTGAGGGCCCGAGGGACAGGGGGCACTGAAGCTTTCTTT; CDR3 protein: CASSLRARGTGGTEAFF
clone size: few; J gene: TRBJ2-1; V gene: TRBV29-1; D gene: -; CDR3 DNA: TGCAGCGCCCTCCCCCCTACCCGGAGGAGTAATGAGCAGTTCTTC; CDR3 protein: CSALPPTRRSNEQFF
clone size: many; J gene: TRBJ2-2; V gene: TRBV5-1; D gene: -; CDR3 DNA: TGCGCCAGCAGCTTAAAGGCGGACACCGGGGAGCTGTTTTTT; CDR3 protein: CASSLKADTGELFF
clone size: few; J gene: TRBJ2-4; V gene: TRBV6-1; D gene: TRBD1; CDR3 DNA: TGTGCCAGCAGTGAAGGATTTCGGACAGGGAGTAAAGCCAAAAACATTCAGTACTTC; CDR3 protein: CASSEGFRTGSKAKNIQYF
clone size: -; J gene: TRBJ2-3; V gene: TRBV12-3/TRBV12-4; D gene: TRBD2; CDR3 DNA: TGTGCCAGCAGTTTGGTTAAACGGGAGGAGGATACGCAGTATTTT; CDR3 protein: CASSLVKREEDTQYF
clone size: -; J gene: TRBJ1-3; V gene: TRBV19; D gene: -; CDR3 DNA: TGTGCCAGTAGTAAGGTGGGCAGCTCTGGAAACACCATATATTTT; CDR3 protein: CASSKVGSSGNTIYF
clone size: -; J gene: TRBJ2-3; V gene: TRBV7-3; D gene: TRBD2; CDR3 DNA: TGTGCCAGCAGCGGGGCTAGCGGGGCTAGCACAGATACGCAGTATTTT; CDR3 protein: CASSGASGASTDTQYF
clone size: few; J gene: TRBJ1-2; V gene: TRBV10-2; D gene: -; CDR3 DNA: TGCGCCAGCAGTGAGTCTAGAAACGCCTATGGCTACACCTTC; CDR3 protein: CASSESRNAYGYTF
clone size: -; J gene: TRBJ1-1; V gene: TRBV20-1; D gene: -; CDR3 DNA: TGCAGTGCTAGCAGGGACGGGGCTGAAGCTTTCTTT; CDR3 protein: CSASRDGAEAFF
clone size: -; J gene: TRBJ1-2; V gene: TRBV3-1; D gene: -; CDR3 DNA: TGTGCCAGCAGCCCGCGAACTAACTATGGCTACACCTTC; CDR3 protein: CASSPRTNYGYTF
clone size: few; J gene: TRBJ2-3; V gene: TRBV20-1; D gene: -; CDR3 DNA: TGCAGTGCTGGTGGATTCTCTAGCACAGATACGCAGTATTTT; CDR3 protein: CSAGGFSSTDTQYF
clone size: -; J gene: TRBJ2-5; V gene: TRBV4-1; D gene: -; CDR3 DNA: TGCGCCAGCAGCCAGACCCTCGCTCAAGAGACCCAGTACTTC; CDR3 protein: CASSQTLAQETQYF